The 31 T cell receptor beta chains presented below share a single source sample, sequenced in a study of T-cell memory formation after mild COVID-19. Using its own MiXCR run on the 5' RACE reads, TCRdb lists one record per CDR3 protein. The sample has just over 300,000 distinct CDR3 sequences, just under 20% seen once. Source material: PBMCs or a T cell subset sorted from them (not recorded which). These receptors came from a man aged 18-30 years who had mild COVID-19 (a few samples of this study predate the infection). Cell type and time point are not known.

This clonotype was seen a few times. CDR3: CASSGPLLARTYNEQFF. As DNA, the CDR3 is TGTGCCAGCAGTGGCCCCCTTCTAGCGAGAACATACAATGAGCAGTTCTTC. This chain connects TRBV6-6 to TRBJ2-1, with D possibly being TRBD2 (6 bases). The CDR3 is 17 residues long. The germline V and J ends were trimmed by 5 bases and 4 bases, with 21 bases remaining between them. From germline, CDR1 is MNHNY and CDR2 SVGAGI (reference sequence).

This clonotype showed up many times. This chain joins TRBV6-2 or TRBV6-3 and TRBJ2-2, with D uncertain. The ends were cut back, 4 bases at V and 6 bases at J, with 12 bases in the middle. CDR1 and CDR2 (germline): MNHEY, SVGEGT. This CDR3 has 14 residues. CDR3 sequence (DNA): TGTGCCAGCAGTTTGGTGGTTCCCCCCGGGGAGCTGTTTTTT. It is translated as CASSLVVPPGELFF.

This rearrangement joins TRBV5-1 to TRBJ2-2; D is uncertain. The ends were cut back, 5 bases at V and 6 bases at J, with 8 bases in the middle. The germline V gene has CDR1 SGHRS and CDR2 YFSETQ. The CDR3 is 12 residues long. The CDR3 region has the DNA TGCGCCAGCAGACTGGGATCCGGGGAGCTGTTTTTT. Amino acid sequence: CASRLGSGELFF.

The CDR3 bases are TGTGCCAGCAGCGTAGGAGACAGGGGGACTGAAGCTTTCTTT. Its protein product is CASSVGDRGTEAFF. The chain is built from TRBV9 and TRBJ1-1; 9 bases align to TRBD1. The V gene end was trimmed by 0 bases and the J gene end by 5 bases; junction bases not matched to a gene: 2. CDR3 length: 14 residues. Germline CDR1 is SGDLS and CDR2 is YYNGEE.

The V and J genes are TRBV6-6 and TRBJ2-7; possibly TRBD1 for D (6 bases). Germline values: CDR1 MNHNY, CDR2 SVGAGI (reference sequence). Trimming cost V 7 bases and J 0 bases, with 7 bases left between them. The CDR3 sequence is 12 residues long. The CDR3 bases are TGTGCCAGCAAGGGGGTCTCCTACGAGCAGTACTTC. It specifies CASKGVSYEQYF.

The rearrangement links TRBV20-1 to TRBJ2-7; D unresolved. V was shortened by 1 base and J by 0 bases, with 10 bases between the two germline ends. CDR1 and CDR2 from the germline V gene are DFQATT and SNEGSKA (reference sequence). The CDR3 covers 14 residues. The CDR3 region has the DNA TGCAGTGCTAGAGGCCAGGCCGTCTCCTACGAGCAGTACGTC. Amino acids: CSARGQAVSYEQYV.

This sequence joins TRBV6-5 and TRBJ1-2, with D possibly being TRBD1 (5 bases). The length of the CDR3 is 12 residues. CDR1 is MNHEY, CDR2 SVGAGI, per germline. With 0 bases removed from V and 8 bases from J, the gap between germline ends came to 7 bases. The CDR3 DNA reads TGTGCCAGCAGTTACTCAGGGGTCGGCTACACCTTC. Amino acids: CASSYSGVGYTF.

This clonotype has a handful of counts. This rearrangement joins TRBV5-1 to TRBJ1-1, with a weak D call TRBD1 (5 bases). V shed 0 bases and J shed 2 bases, with 8 bases lying between them. This CDR3 spans 14 amino acids. CDR1 and CDR2 from the germline V gene are SGHRS and YFSETQ. The CDR3 spells CASSLDRGNTEAFF. In DNA form, the CDR3 reads TGCGCCAGCAGCTTGGATAGGGGTAACACTGAAGCTTTCTTT.

The chain couples TRBV2 to TRBJ2-1, with D perhaps TRBD2 (5 bases). The ends were cut back, 3 bases at V and 6 bases at J, with 9 bases in the middle. CDR3 size: 13 residues. Germline assignment: CDR1 SNHLY and CDR2 FYNNEI. CDR3 DNA: TGTGCCAGCAGTGATTTTGGGAGCAATGAGCAGTTCTTC. It codes for CASSDFGSNEQFF.

This clonotype was picked up a small number of times. V gene TRBV20-1 combines with J gene TRBJ2-7, with D perhaps matching TRBD1 (5 bases). V was shortened by 4 bases and J by 3 bases, with 19 bases between the two germline ends. The length of the CDR3 is 15 residues. Germline V gene sequence: CDR1 DFQATT, CDR2 SNEGSKA (reference sequence). The CDR3 coding sequence is TGCAGTGCTACCCCTGGGGCAGGGCCCGTCTACGAGCAGTACTTC. This gives the protein CSATPGAGPVYEQYF.

In this sample, this clonotype turned up a few times. This chain joins TRBV18 and TRBJ1-5; 10 bases align to TRBD1. The CDR3 loop spans 15 amino acids. J gave up 4 bases and V 3 bases, and 3 bases lay outside the gene matches. Germline CDR1 KGHSH, CDR2 LQKENI. CDR3 residues: CASSPDRGKNQPQHF. CDR3 sequence (DNA): TGTGCCAGCTCACCGGACAGGGGGAAGAATCAGCCCCAGCATTTT.

This clonotype was counted a few times. This rearrangement joins TRBV7-2 to TRBJ2-1, with 10 positions matching TRBD2. CDR3 length: 12 amino acids. V gave up 5 bases and J gave up 10 bases; unmatched junction bases: 2. Per germline, CDR1 SGHTA and CDR2 FQGNSA. The chain's CDR3 is CASSKAGGEQFF. DNA for the CDR3: TGTGCCAGCAGCAAAGCGGGGGGGGAGCAGTTCTTC. The variable domain in full, completed from reference TRBV7-2 and TRBJ2-1, reads GAGVSQSPSNKVTEKGKDVELRCDPISGHTALYWYRQSLGQGLEFLIYFQGNSAPDKSGLPSDRFSAERTGGSVSTLTIQRTQQEDSAVYLCASSKAGGEQFFGPGTRLTVL.

This clonotype was found a few times. V and J are TRBV10-3 and TRBJ2-7; 8 nucleotides agree with TRBD2. The CDR3 is made up of 11 amino acids. Losses at the gene ends were 6 bases for V and 7 bases for J; bases not matched to a gene: 2. From germline, CDR1 is ENHRY and CDR2 SYGVKD. CDR3 bases: TGTGCCATCAGGGGCGGGGGGGAGCAGTACTTC. Protein: CAIRGGGEQYF.

V and J are TRBV7-2 and TRBJ1-6; D remains unclear. The germline gives CDR1 SGHTA, CDR2 FQGNSA. Trimming removed 3 bases from V and 0 bases from J, with 12 bases in between. The CDR3 spans 17 residues. CDR3 loop: CASSLGRLLSYNSPLHF. Written as DNA, the CDR3 is TGTGCCAGCAGCTTGGGCCGCTTGCTCTCCTATAATTCACCCCTCCACTTT.

This clonotype was counted a few times. This chain links TRBV7-2 with TRBJ2-7; the match to TRBD2 covers 10 bases. The V gene's germline CDR1 is SGHTA and CDR2 FQGNSA. The CDR3 totals 14 residues. Trimming cost V 8 bases and J 0 bases; bases outside gene matches: 4. The CDR3 nucleotides read TGTGCCAGCCATCGACTAGCGGGCTCCTACGAGCAGTACGTC. Translation: CASHRLAGSYEQYV.

The V gene is TRBV29-1, the J gene TRBJ2-4, with a weak D call TRBD2 (5 bases). The V end was cut by 0 bases, the J end by 6 bases, with 15 bases between. CDR3 length: 15 amino acids. The germline gives CDR1 SQVTM, CDR2 ANQGSEA. The CDR3 nucleotides are TGCAGCGTTGAAGATCAACGAGGGTTAGCAAACATTCAGTACTTC. Its translation is CSVEDQRGLANIQYF.

This clonotype showed up many times. The rearrangement joins TRBV28 to TRBJ1-2, with unresolved D. The V gene's germline CDR1 is MDHEN and CDR2 SYDVKM. With 1 base removed from V and 6 bases from J, the gap between germline ends came to 9 bases. CDR3 size: 13 residues. CDR3 in DNA: TGTGCCAGCAGTTTATCGAATGCGGATGGCTACACCTTC. It yields the protein CASSLSNADGYTF.

This clonotype was seen only a few times. The chain carries TRBV5-5 and TRBJ1-1; D is unclear. CDR1 and CDR2 (germline): SGHKS, YYEKEE (reference sequence). This CDR3 has 11 amino acids. Trimming removed 0 bases at V and 6 bases at J, with 3 bases between. Here the CDR3 DNA reads TGTGCCAGCAGCTTGGCCGCTGAAGCTTTCTTT. Amino acid sequence: CASSLAAEAFF.

The chain employs TRBV7-9 and TRBJ1-2; maybe TRBD1 (6 bases). Germline V gene data show CDR1 as SEHNR and CDR2 as FQNEAQ (reference sequence). The CDR3 loop spans 13 amino acids. The V gene lost 6 bases and the J gene lost 4 bases, with 12 bases spanning the gap. CDR3 nucleotides: TGTGCCAGCAGAATGGGGGCGTCCTATGGCTACACCTTC. Translation gives CASRMGASYGYTF.

At least ten counts were recorded for this clonotype. J is TRBJ1-4 and V is TRBV27, with D hard to call. The CDR3 extends over 15 amino acids. The germline V and J ends were trimmed by 3 bases and 8 bases, with 16 bases remaining between them. Germline-derived CDR1 and CDR2 are MNHEY and SMNVEV (reference sequence). The CDR3 loop is CASSFVTGIGEKLFF. The CDR3 DNA is TGTGCCAGCAGTTTTGTCACGGGGATCGGGGAAAAACTGTTTTTT.

In this sample, this clonotype turned up a few times. The gene calls are TRBV11-2 and TRBJ2-7; D not resolved. Germline loops: CDR1 SGHAT, CDR2 FQNNGV. The V gene lost 3 bases and the J gene lost 2 bases, with 5 bases spanning the gap. The CDR3 contains 12 residues. The CDR3 protein is CASSLLTYEQYV. In DNA form, the CDR3 reads TGTGCCAGCAGCTTGCTTACCTACGAGCAGTACGTC.

The chain couples TRBV20-1 to TRBJ2-3; D is perhaps TRBD2 (6 bases). Germline CDR1 DFQATT, CDR2 SNEGSKA (reference sequence). The CDR3 totals 15 residues. V lost 0 bases and J 4 bases, leaving 14 bases between the germline ends. The CDR3 region has the DNA TGCAGTGCTAGAGATCTGGAGGGGTCCCCAGATACGCAGTATTTT. This sequence encodes CSARDLEGSPDTQYF.

J is TRBJ1-1 and V is TRBV7-2; D not certain. CDR1 is SGHTA and CDR2 is FQGNSA in the germline V gene. This CDR3 has 13 residues. V lost 6 bases and J 1 base, leaving 9 bases between the germline ends. CDR3 in amino acids: CASRLQQNTEAFF. The CDR3 DNA is TGTGCCAGCAGGTTACAGCAGAACACTGAAGCTTTCTTT. The complete variable domain, with remaining parts taken from reference TRBV7-2 and TRBJ1-1, reads GAGVSQSPSNKVTEKGKDVELRCDPISGHTALYWYRQSLGQGLEFLIYFQGNSAPDKSGLPSDRFSAERTGGSVSTLTIQRTQQEDSAVYLCASRLQQNTEAFFGQGTRLTVV.

This clonotype was seen more than once but under ten times. The chain recombines TRBV6-5 with TRBJ2-3; the D is unclear. Deletions cut 0 bases from V and 2 bases from J, with 9 bases between. This CDR3 has 15 amino acids. Germline values: CDR1 MNHEY, CDR2 SVGAGI. The CDR3 sequence is CASSYSKAATDTQYF. The CDR3 nucleotides are TGTGCCAGCAGTTACTCGAAGGCAGCCACAGATACGCAGTATTTT.

Ten or more counts support this clonotype. The chain uses TRBV5-1 and TRBJ1-1; possibly TRBD1 for D (5 bases). The V gene's germline CDR1 is SGHRS and CDR2 YFSETQ. CDR3 size: 13 residues. Trimming pared 1 base from V and 3 bases from J, leaving 7 bases between. This CDR3 is CASSLKQDTEAFF. The CDR3 bases are TGCGCCAGCAGCTTGAAACAGGACACTGAAGCTTTCTTT.

This clonotype was detected only a few times. The chain uses TRBV5-1 and TRBJ2-2; perhaps TRBD1 as D (5 bases). V gave up 4 bases and J gave up 6 bases, with 16 bases separating them. The germline CDR1 and CDR2 sequences are SGHRS and YFSETQ. The CDR3 sequence is 15 residues long. The CDR3 sequence is CASSHQWGEAGELFF. The CDR3 nucleotides read TGCGCCAGCAGCCACCAGTGGGGCGAGGCCGGGGAGCTGTTTTTT.

The genes are TRBV7-9 and TRBJ1-2, with TRBD1 matching 8 bases. This CDR3 spans 13 amino acids. V lost 3 bases, J lost 6 bases, and 3 bases stayed unmatched. Germline CDR1 SEHNR, CDR2 FQNEAQ (reference sequence). The CDR3 DNA sequence: TGTGCCAGCAGCTTCAGGACAGGGAATGGCTACACCTTC. It translates to CASSFRTGNGYTF.

The gene calls are TRBV3-1 and TRBJ1-2; TRBD1 agrees at 7 bases. CDR1 is LGHDT, CDR2 YNNKEL, per germline (reference sequence). The CDR3 length is 15 residues. Trimming at V came to 0 bases and at J to 4 bases, leaving 5 bases not matched to a gene. CDR3 residues: CASSQDDREGYGYTF. As DNA, the CDR3 is TGTGCCAGCAGCCAAGATGACAGGGAGGGCTATGGCTACACCTTC.

About this clonotype itself: One end of the junction is discordant with germline, which a read error may explain. The gene calls are TRBV7-7 and TRBJ2-5; 10 nucleotides match TRBD2. The CDR3 is 14 residues long. Germline V gene lookup returns CDR1 SSHAT and CDR2 FNYEAQ (reference sequence). CDR3 sequence: CASSSSGGSETQYF. Here the CDR3 DNA reads TGTGCTAGCAGCTCTAGCGGGGGATCAGAGACCCAGTACTTC.

The CDR3 bases are TGTGCCAGCAGCTTAGAAGTTAAAGTTCTATATACGCAGTATTTT. Its translation is CASSLEVKVLYTQYF. The rearrangement uses TRBV7-2 and TRBJ2-3; no clear D. The CDR3 has 15 amino acids. V lost 1 base and J lost 7, with 15 bases in between. Germline assignment: CDR1 SGHTA and CDR2 FQGNSA.

A few counts support this clonotype. This chain links TRBV24-1 with TRBJ2-3, with TRBD1 as a possible D gene (5 bases). CDR1 and CDR2 from the germline V gene are KGHDR and SFDVKD. The ends were cut back, 9 bases at V and 1 base at J, with 16 bases in the middle. CDR3 length: 15 amino acids. CDR3 region: CATAPQGSGTDTQYF. The DNA for the CDR3 is TGTGCCACCGCCCCCCAGGGATCTGGCACAGATACGCAGTATTTT.